Presented here are 23 T cell receptor beta chains from one specimen sequenced in a study of cytomegalovirus exposure and HLA in healthy donors. PCR employed 60 Vbeta and 13 Jbeta primers. Method: immunoSEQ multiplex PCR; TCRdb's copy keeps in-frame clones and lacks some. The data include 220,000 or so clones; the top ten clones carry roughly 1.2%. Material: PBMCs. These receptors were obtained from a girl aged 2-10 years in good health and CMV-seropositive.

The chain uses TRBV30 and TRBJ1-1; D is unresolved. There are 11 residues in the CDR3. The germline V gene has CDR1 GTSNPN and CDR2 SVGIG (reference sequence). Trimming shortened V by 5 bases and J by 5 bases, and 9 bases separated the two germline ends. The CDR3 sequence is CAWGVSTEAFF. CDR3 nucleotide sequence: TGTGCCTGGGGAGTGTCAACTGAAGCTTTCTTT.

The gene calls are TRBV27 and TRBJ1-4, with 7 bases aligning to TRBD1. The germline V gene encodes CDR1 MNHEY and CDR2 SMNVEV (reference sequence). The CDR3 sequence is 13 residues long. V gave up 7 bases and J gave up 7 bases; unmatched junction bases: 6. The CDR3: CASTKNRGEKLFF. CDR3 nucleotide sequence: TGTGCCAGCACCAAAAACAGGGGTGAAAAACTGTTTTTT.

The chain employs TRBV6-1 and TRBJ1-4; D is ambiguous. The V gene lost 1 base and the J gene lost 7 bases, with 10 bases spanning the gap. This CDR3 is 14 amino acids long. Germline CDR1 is MNHNS and CDR2 is SASEGT. The CDR3 reads CASSEGPVSEKLFF. The CDR3 DNA reads TGTGCCAGCAGTGAAGGTCCCGTTAGTGAAAAACTGTTTTTT.

V is TRBV11-3 and J is TRBJ2-1, with 9 bases lining up with TRBD2. J was trimmed by 3 bases and V by 3 bases; bases with no gene match: 3. Per the germline V gene, CDR1 is SGHNT and CDR2 is YENEEA. The CDR3 is made up of 15 amino acids. CDR3 nucleotides: TGTGCCAGCAGCTTGGCGGGAGGGATCTACAATGAGCAGTTCTTC. This gives the protein CASSLAGGIYNEQFF.

The chain employs TRBV6-1 and TRBJ1-1; perhaps TRBD1 as D (6 bases). With 3 bases removed from V and 11 bases from J, the gap between germline ends came to 19 bases. Germline V lookup: CDR1 MNHNS, CDR2 SASEGT. The CDR3 covers 14 residues. This CDR3 reads CASSEGHRSGPAFF. CDR3 bases: TGTGCCAGCAGTGAGGGACACCGCTCAGGGCCCGCTTTCTTT.

The gene calls are TRBV29-1 and TRBJ2-7, with TRBD2 matching over 7 bases. CDR3 length equals 12 residues. Germline V gives CDR1 SQVTM, CDR2 ANQGSEA. V shed 6 bases, J shed 1 base, and the junction held 3 bases outside the gene matches. Written as DNA, the CDR3 is TGCAGCGTAGAGCGGGATTCCTACGAGCAGTACTTC. It encodes CSVERDSYEQYF.

In DNA form, the CDR3 reads TGTGCCAGCAGCTTAGATCTAGCGGTCGTCACCCAGTACTTC. This translates into CASSLDLAVVTQYF. The chain links TRBV7-9 to TRBJ2-5; 7 bases line up with TRBD2. Germline V gene lookup returns CDR1 SEHNR and CDR2 FQNEAQ (reference sequence). The CDR3 loop spans 14 amino acids. V shed 1 base, J shed 8 bases, and the junction held 7 bases outside the gene matches.

The chain recombines TRBV6-1 with TRBJ2-7; D not certain. CDR1 MNHNS and CDR2 SASEGT come from the germline V gene. V lost 6 bases and J lost 1, with 16 bases in between. The CDR3 totals 15 residues. The CDR3 here is CASRSQTARSYEQYF. The CDR3 DNA is TGTGCCAGCAGATCTCAAACAGCCCGATCCTACGAGCAGTACTTC.

This sequence joins TRBV11-2 and TRBJ2-5; TRBD2 might be the D (7 bases). The CDR3 consists of 18 residues. Germline V gives CDR1 SGHAT, CDR2 FQNNGV. V dropped 1 base and J dropped 5 bases, with 23 bases sitting between them. As DNA, the CDR3 is TGTGCCAGCAGCTTAGGTCTAGGGGGGGTGTTAGTAAAGGAGACCCAGTACTTC. The encoded protein is CASSLGLGGVLVKETQYF. The full variable domain, its missing parts supplied by reference TRBV11-2 and TRBJ2-5, is EAGVAQSPRYKIIEKRQSVAFWCNPISGHATLYWYQQILGQGPKLLIQFQNNGVVDDSQLPKDRFSAERLKGVDSTLKIQPAKLEDSAVYLCASSLGLGGVLVKETQYFGPGTRLLVL.

V usage is TRBV28 and J usage is TRBJ1-5; tentative D call: TRBD1 (5 bases). The V end was cut by 5 bases, the J end by 1 base, with 15 bases between. CDR3 length: 16 residues. Germline assignment: CDR1 MDHEN and CDR2 SYDVKM. As DNA, the CDR3 is TGTGCCAGCAGTCTTCTTCTGGGGGGGAGCAATCAGCCCCAGCATTTT. This translates into CASSLLLGGSNQPQHF.

The CDR3 spells CASSPGQGYYEQYF. The CDR3 region has the DNA TGCGCCAGCAGCCCCGGACAGGGCTACTACGAGCAGTACTTC. The rearrangement joins TRBV5-1 to TRBJ2-7; TRBD1 matches at 8 bases. Germline V lookup: CDR1 SGHRS, CDR2 YFSETQ. This CDR3 is built from 14 residues. With V trimmed by 4 bases and J by 3 bases, 6 bases remained unmatched.

The chain employs TRBV5-1 and TRBJ1-4; D might be TRBD1 (6 bases). V lost 6 bases and J lost 5, with 14 bases in between. This CDR3 has 14 residues. CDR1 and CDR2 (germline): SGHRS, YFSETQ. The CDR3 spells CASNPQGRNEKLFF. In nucleotides, the CDR3 is TGCGCCAGCAACCCACAGGGAAGGAATGAAAAACTGTTTTTT.

The chain links TRBV28 to TRBJ1-3; D is possibly TRBD1 (6 bases). Germline CDR1 MDHEN, CDR2 SYDVKM. The CDR3 spans 15 residues. Trimming stripped 2 bases from V and 4 bases from J, with 12 bases between. CDR3 nucleotide sequence: TGTGCCAGCAGTTTAACAGGGAACCTCGGAAACACCATATATTTT. This codes for CASSLTGNLGNTIYF.

V gene TRBV28 combines with J gene TRBJ2-7; maybe TRBD1 (5 bases). The V gene's germline CDR1 is MDHEN and CDR2 SYDVKM. V was trimmed by 6 bases and J by 12 bases, leaving 15 bases between them. This CDR3 has 11 amino acids. The CDR3 sequence is CASSDFRERYF. CDR3 nucleotide sequence: TGTGCCAGCAGCGACTTCAGGGAAAGGTACTTC.

The chain recombines TRBV10-3 with TRBJ2-7; 7 positions match TRBD1. This CDR3 has 15 amino acids. J lost 2 bases, V lost 2 bases, and 6 bases had no gene match. CDR1 and CDR2 (germline): ENHRY, SYGVKD. The CDR3 bases are TGTGCCATCAGTGAGCCGAGACAGGGCGCCTACGAGCAGTACTTC. Protein product: CAISEPRQGAYEQYF.

This chain uses TRBV7-9 with TRBJ1-1; TRBD1 matches at 10 bases. Germline CDR1 SEHNR, CDR2 FQNEAQ (reference sequence). V lost 3 bases to trimming and J lost 7 bases; unmatched junction nucleotides: 11. The CDR3 runs 16 residues. The CDR3 spells CASSFSGQGTGGEAFF. Written as DNA, the CDR3 is TGTGCCAGCAGCTTCTCGGGACAGGGGACGGGAGGTGAAGCTTTCTTT.

The rearrangement joins TRBV27 to TRBJ1-2; the D is unclear. Germline CDR1 and CDR2: MNHEY and SMNVEV (reference sequence). The germline V and J ends were trimmed by 6 bases and 4 bases, with 18 bases remaining between them. This CDR3 contains 15 residues. The CDR3 region is CASSHTSRDPYGYTF. The CDR3, as DNA: TGTGCCAGCAGCCATACGTCCCGGGATCCCTATGGCTACACCTTC.

The V and J genes are TRBV4-2 and TRBJ2-2; 11 nucleotides agree with TRBD2. CDR3 length: 16 amino acids. Germline assignment: CDR1 LGHNA and CDR2 YNFKEQ. The J segment lost 3 bases and the V segment lost 4 bases, leaving 4 bases of the junction unmatched. The CDR3 region has the DNA TGTGCCAGCAGCCCAACGGGACTAGCGGACACCGGGGAGCTGTTTTTT. It specifies CASSPTGLADTGELFF.

In nucleotides, the CDR3 is TGTGCCGCGTCTGACAGGTTGATTGGAAACACCATATATTTT. It yields the protein CAASDRLIGNTIYF. This chain links TRBV28 with TRBJ1-3, with D maybe TRBD1 (6 bases). The germline V gene encodes CDR1 MDHEN and CDR2 SYDVKM. The germline V and J ends were trimmed by 11 bases and 3 bases, with 17 bases remaining between them. The CDR3 runs to 14 residues.

CDR3 sequence: CASSPTKSSYEQYF. Here the CDR3 DNA reads TGTGCCAGCAGCCCCACGAAATCATCCTACGAGCAGTACTTC. The chain combines TRBV28 with TRBJ2-5, with D unresolved. The DNA end is a closer match to TRBJ2-7, so the J assignment may be wrong. The germline CDR1 and CDR2 sequences are MDHEN and SYDVKM. The CDR3 is 14 amino acids.

J is TRBJ2-1 and V is TRBV6-5; TRBD2 matches at 7 bases. The CDR3 length is 13 residues. Looked up from germline, CDR1 is MNHEY and CDR2 is SVGAGI. V shed 4 bases and J 9 bases; nucleotides not matched to a gene: 6. The CDR3 is CASSLTWGGEQFF. CDR3 bases: TGTGCCAGCAGTTTAACATGGGGGGGTGAGCAGTTCTTC.

This chain uses TRBV10-3 with TRBJ2-1; TRBD2 matches 8 bases. Germline loops: CDR1 ENHRY, CDR2 SYGVKD. The CDR3 covers 15 residues. V was clipped by 5 bases and J by 5 bases; unmatched bases: 8. The CDR3, as DNA: TGTGCCATCAGTCGTAGCGGGAACATCCACAATGAGCAGTTCTTC. Translation gives CAISRSGNIHNEQFF.

J is TRBJ1-1 and V is TRBV2, with 8 bases that match TRBD1. Losses at the gene ends were 6 bases for V and 1 base for J; bases not matched to a gene: 7. The CDR3 consists of 15 residues. Germline CDR1 SNHLY, CDR2 FYNNEI. The CDR3 sequence: CASSQSGTGNTEAFF. The CDR3 DNA follows: TGTGCCAGCAGCCAATCCGGGACAGGGAACACTGAAGCTTTCTTT.